This TCR beta chain was sequenced for a study of blood T cell repertoires in COVID-19. Across the study: T cells, B-cell-depleted T cells, or PBMCs provided the cDNA or gDNA that served as material.

Germline loops: CDR1 KGHSH, CDR2 LQKENI. The CDR3 runs to 13 residues. As processed by the authors: Nucleated cell counts were estimated from reference gene primer amplification. Data came from immunoSEQ multiplex PCR; TCRdb stores just in-frame clones and leaves some out. The V and J calls and clone size are taken from that table; D and trimming were inferred from the DNA. The sample carries fewer than 400,000 clones, 85% to 90% recorded once. As regards this clone: Its ends do not fully match the called genes, so a read error is possible.

Which cohort a participant joined came from the clinical history participants gave. Donors of Cohort 3 who recovered were those that had two negative PCRs, clearance, or symptom resolution. The TCR sequence derives from a man aged 25-45 years who had recovered from COVID-19. The sequenced sample consisted of PBMCs or T cells enriched from blood (not recorded which). The chain carries TRBV18 and TRBJ1-1, with 9 bases that match TRBD1. CDR3 protein: CASSPQGATEAFF. CDR3 bases: TGTGCCAGCTCCCCACAGGGGGCCACTGAAGCTTTCTTT.